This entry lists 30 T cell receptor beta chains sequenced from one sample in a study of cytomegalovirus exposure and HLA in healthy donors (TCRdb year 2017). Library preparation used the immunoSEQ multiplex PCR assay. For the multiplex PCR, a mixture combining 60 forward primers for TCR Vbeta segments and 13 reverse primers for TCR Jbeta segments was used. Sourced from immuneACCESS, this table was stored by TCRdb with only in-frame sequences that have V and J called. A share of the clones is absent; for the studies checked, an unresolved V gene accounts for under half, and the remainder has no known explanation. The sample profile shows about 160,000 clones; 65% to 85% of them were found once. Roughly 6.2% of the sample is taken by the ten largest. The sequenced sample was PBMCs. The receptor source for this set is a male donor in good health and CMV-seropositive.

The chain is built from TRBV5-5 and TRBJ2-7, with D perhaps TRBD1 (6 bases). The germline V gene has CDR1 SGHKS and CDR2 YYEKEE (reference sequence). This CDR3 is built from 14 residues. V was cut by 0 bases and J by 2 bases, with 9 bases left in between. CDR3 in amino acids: CASSLAGTTYEQYF. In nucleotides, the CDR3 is TGTGCCAGCAGCTTGGCAGGGACAACCTACGAGCAGTACTTC.

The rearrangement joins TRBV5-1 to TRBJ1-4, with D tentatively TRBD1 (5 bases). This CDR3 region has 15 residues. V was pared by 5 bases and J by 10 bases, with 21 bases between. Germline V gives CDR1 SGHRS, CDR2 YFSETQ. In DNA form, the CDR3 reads TGCGCCAGCAGACTTGATGACAGTAGTTTACGAAAACTGTTTTTT. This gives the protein CASRLDDSSLRKLFF.

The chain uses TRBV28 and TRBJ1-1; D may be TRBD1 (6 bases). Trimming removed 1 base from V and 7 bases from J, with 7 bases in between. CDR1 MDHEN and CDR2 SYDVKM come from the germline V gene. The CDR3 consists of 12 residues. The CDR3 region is CASSLLQGEAFF. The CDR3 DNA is TGTGCCAGCAGTTTATTACAGGGTGAAGCTTTCTTT.

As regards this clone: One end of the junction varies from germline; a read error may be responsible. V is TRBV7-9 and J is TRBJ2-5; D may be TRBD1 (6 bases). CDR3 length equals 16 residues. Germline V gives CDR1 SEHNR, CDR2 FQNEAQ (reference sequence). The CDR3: CSSKSGVAVTRETQYF. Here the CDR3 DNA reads TGTTCCAGTAAATCAGGGGTGGCGGTTACAAGGGAGACCCAGTACTTC.

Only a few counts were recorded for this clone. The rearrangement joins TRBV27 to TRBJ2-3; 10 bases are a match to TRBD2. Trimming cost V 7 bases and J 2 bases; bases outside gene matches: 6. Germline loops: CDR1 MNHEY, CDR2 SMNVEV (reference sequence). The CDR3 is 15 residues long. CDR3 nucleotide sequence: TGTGCCAGCACTACCCTAGCGGGAGCCACAGATACGCAGTATTTT. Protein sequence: CASTTLAGATDTQYF.

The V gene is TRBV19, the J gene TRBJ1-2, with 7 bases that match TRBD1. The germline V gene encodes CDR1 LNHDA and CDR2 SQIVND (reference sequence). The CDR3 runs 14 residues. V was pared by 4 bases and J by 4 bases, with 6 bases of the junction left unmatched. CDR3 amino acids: CASSRGQDLYGYTF. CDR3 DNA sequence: TGTGCCAGTAGTAGAGGACAGGACCTCTATGGCTACACCTTC.

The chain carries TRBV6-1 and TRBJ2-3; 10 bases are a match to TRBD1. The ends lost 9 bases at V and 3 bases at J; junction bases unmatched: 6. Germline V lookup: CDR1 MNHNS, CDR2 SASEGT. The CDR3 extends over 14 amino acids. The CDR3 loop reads CASRQGASTDTQYF. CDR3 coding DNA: TGTGCCAGTCGACAGGGGGCGTCGACAGATACGCAGTATTTT.

CDR3 residues: CASSQGRAVEKLFF. Here the CDR3 DNA reads TGTGCCAGCAGCCAGGGGCGGGCCGTAGAAAAACTGTTTTTT. J is TRBJ1-4 and V is TRBV11-2; D may be TRBD1 (6 bases). From germline, CDR1 is SGHAT and CDR2 FQNNGV. The CDR3 runs 14 residues. Trimming stripped 5 bases from V and 8 bases from J, with 15 bases between.

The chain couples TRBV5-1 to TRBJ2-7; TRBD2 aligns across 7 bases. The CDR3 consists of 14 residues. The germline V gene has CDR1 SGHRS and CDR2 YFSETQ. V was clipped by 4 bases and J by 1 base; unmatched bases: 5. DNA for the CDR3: TGCGCCAGCAGCCCCCTAGCGGAATCCTACGAGCAGTACTTC. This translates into CASSPLAESYEQYF.

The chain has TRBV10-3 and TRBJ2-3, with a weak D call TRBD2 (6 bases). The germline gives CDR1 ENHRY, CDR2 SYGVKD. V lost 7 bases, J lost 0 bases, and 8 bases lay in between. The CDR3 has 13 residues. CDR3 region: CAITGTSTDTQYF. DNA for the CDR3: TGTGCCATCACAGGGACTAGCACAGATACGCAGTATTTT.

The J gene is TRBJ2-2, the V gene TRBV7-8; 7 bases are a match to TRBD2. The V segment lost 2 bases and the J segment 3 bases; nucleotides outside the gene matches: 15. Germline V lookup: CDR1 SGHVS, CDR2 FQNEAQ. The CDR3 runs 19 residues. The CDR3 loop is CASSLRPLQGLADTGELFF. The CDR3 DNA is TGTGCCAGCAGCTTACGACCGCTACAAGGCCTAGCGGACACCGGGGAGCTGTTTTTT.

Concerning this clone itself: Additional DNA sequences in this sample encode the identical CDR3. CDR3 residues: CASSLTSGSYNEQFF. CDR3 in DNA: TGTGCCAGCAGCTTAACTAGCGGGAGCTACAATGAGCAGTTCTTC. The gene calls are TRBV5-4 and TRBJ2-1; TRBD2 aligns across 11 bases. CDR1 and CDR2 (germline): SGHNT, YYREEE (reference sequence). V trimming: 2 bases; J trimming: 3 bases; junction bases outside the gene matches: 1. The CDR3 loop spans 15 amino acids.

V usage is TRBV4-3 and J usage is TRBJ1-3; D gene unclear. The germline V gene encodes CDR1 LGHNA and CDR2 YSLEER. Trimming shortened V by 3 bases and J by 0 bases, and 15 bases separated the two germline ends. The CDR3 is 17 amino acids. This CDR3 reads CASSHSIGVGSGNTIYF. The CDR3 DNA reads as TGCGCCAGCAGCCATTCAATTGGAGTCGGCTCTGGAAACACCATATATTTT.

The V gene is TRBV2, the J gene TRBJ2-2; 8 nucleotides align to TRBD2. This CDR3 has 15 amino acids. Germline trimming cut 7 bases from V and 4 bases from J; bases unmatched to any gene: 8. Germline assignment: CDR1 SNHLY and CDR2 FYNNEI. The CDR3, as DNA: TGTGCCAGCACTCGGACTAGCAGGGGCACCGGGGAGCTGTTTTTT. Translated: CASTRTSRGTGELFF.

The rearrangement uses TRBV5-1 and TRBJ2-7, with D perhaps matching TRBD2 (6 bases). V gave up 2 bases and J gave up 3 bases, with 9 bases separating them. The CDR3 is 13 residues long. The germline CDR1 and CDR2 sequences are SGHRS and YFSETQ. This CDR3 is CASSFSGGYEQYF. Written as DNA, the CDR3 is TGCGCCAGCAGCTTTTCCGGGGGCTACGAGCAGTACTTC.

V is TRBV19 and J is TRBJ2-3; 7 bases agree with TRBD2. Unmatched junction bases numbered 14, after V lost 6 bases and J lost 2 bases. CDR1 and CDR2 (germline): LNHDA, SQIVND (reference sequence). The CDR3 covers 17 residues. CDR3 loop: CASSLTHERGTTDTQYF. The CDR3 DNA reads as TGTGCCAGTAGCCTAACCCATGAGCGGGGCACCACAGATACGCAGTATTTT.

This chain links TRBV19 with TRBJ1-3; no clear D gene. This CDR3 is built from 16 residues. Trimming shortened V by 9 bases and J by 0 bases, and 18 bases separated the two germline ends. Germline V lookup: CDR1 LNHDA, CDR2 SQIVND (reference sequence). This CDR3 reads CASYPNPSLSGNTIYF. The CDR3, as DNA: TGTGCCAGCTACCCTAACCCCTCGCTCTCTGGAAACACCATATATTTT.

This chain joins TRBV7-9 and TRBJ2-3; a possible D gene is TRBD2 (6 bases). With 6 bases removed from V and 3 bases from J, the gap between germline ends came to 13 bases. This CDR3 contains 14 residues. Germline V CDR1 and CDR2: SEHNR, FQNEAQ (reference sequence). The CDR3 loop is CASRGIAVTDTQYF. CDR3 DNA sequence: TGTGCCAGCAGGGGTATAGCGGTAACAGATACGCAGTATTTT.

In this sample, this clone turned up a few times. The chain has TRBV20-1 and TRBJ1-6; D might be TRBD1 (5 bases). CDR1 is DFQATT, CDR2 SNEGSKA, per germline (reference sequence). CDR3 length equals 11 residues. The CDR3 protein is CSATANSPLHF. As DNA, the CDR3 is TGCAGCGCGACAGCAAATTCACCCCTCCACTTT.

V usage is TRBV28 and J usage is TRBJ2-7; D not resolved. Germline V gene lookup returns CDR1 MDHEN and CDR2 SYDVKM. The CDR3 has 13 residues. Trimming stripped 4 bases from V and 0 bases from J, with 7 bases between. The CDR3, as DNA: TGTGCCAGCAGTTCCCCTAGCTCCTACGAGCAGTACTTC. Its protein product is CASSSPSSYEQYF.

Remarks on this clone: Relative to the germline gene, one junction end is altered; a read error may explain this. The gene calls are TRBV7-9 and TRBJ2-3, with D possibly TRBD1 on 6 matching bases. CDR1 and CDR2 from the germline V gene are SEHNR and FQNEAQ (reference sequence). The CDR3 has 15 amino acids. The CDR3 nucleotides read TGTTCCAGCAGCTTGAGGTTCAGGGGAGTGGATACGCAGTATTTT. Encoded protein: CSSSLRFRGVDTQYF.

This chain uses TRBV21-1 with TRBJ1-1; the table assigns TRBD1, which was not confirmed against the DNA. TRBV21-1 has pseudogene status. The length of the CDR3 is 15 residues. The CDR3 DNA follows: TGTGCCAGCAGCAAAACCGGCAGGGTGCTCACTGAAGCTTTCTTT. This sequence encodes CASSKTGRVLTEAFF.

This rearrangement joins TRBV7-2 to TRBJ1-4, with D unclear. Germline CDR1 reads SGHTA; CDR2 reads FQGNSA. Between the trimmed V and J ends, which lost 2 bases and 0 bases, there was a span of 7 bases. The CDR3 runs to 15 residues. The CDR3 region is CASSLSVATNEKLFF. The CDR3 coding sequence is TGTGCCAGCAGCTTATCGGTTGCAACTAATGAAAAACTGTTTTTT.

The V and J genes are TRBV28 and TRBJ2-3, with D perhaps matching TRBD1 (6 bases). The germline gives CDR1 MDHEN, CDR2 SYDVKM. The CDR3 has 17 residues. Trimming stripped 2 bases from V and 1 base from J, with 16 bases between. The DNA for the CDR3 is TGTGCCAGCAGTTTAACAGGGACCAGCCTCCGCACAGATACGCAGTATTTT. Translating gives CASSLTGTSLRTDTQYF.

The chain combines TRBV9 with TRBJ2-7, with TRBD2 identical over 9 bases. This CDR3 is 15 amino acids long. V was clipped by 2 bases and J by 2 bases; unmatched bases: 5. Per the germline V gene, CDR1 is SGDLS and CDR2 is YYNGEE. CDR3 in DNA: TGTGCCAGCAGCGTCGGGGCTAGCGGGACCTACGAGCAGTACTTC. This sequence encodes CASSVGASGTYEQYF.

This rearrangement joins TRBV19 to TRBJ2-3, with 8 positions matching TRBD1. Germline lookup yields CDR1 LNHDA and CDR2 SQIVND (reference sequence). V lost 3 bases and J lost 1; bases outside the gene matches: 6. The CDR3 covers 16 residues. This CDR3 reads CASSIIPGQGTDTQYF. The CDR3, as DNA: TGTGCCAGTAGTATTATACCGGGACAGGGCACAGATACGCAGTATTTT.

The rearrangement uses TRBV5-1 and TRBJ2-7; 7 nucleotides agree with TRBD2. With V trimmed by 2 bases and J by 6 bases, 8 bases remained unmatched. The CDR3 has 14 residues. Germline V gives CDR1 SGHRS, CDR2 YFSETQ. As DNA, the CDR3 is TGCGCCAGCAGCTTTGAACTAGCGTCGGGCGAGCAGTACTTC. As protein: CASSFELASGEQYF.

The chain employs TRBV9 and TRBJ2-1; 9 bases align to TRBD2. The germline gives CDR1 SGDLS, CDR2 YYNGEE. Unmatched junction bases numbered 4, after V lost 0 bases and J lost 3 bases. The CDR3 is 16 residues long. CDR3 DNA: TGTGCCAGCAGCGTAGGTAGCGGGAGTCTCTACAATGAGCAGTTCTTC. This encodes CASSVGSGSLYNEQFF.

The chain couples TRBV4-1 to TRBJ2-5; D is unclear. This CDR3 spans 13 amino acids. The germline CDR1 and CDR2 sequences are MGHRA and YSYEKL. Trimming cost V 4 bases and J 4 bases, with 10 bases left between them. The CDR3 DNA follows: TGCGCCAGCAGCCTAGCAGCCAGAGAGACCCAGTACTTC. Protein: CASSLAARETQYF.

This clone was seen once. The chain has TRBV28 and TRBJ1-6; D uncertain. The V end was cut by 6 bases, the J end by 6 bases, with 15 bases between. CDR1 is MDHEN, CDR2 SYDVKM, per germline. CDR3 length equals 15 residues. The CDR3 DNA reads TGTGCCAGCAGGTCTGAGGGATTGGGTAATTCACCCCTCCACTTT. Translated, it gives CASRSEGLGNSPLHF.